The TCR beta chain under discussion was sequenced for a study of cytomegalovirus exposure and HLA in healthy donors. General study points: Cytomegalovirus-associated TCR beta chains were listed, numbering 150 to 200. In a later analysis, HLA-C alleles had the fewest associated TCRs, DRB1 alleles the most.

The PCR was carried out with 60 Vbeta primers and 13 Jbeta primers. Data came from immunoSEQ multiplex PCR; TCRdb stores just in-frame clones and leaves some out. The data contain around 120,000 clones, about 80% of them singletons. Points on this clone: The antigen remains unidentified.

Sequenced material: PBMCs. The TCR was taken from a female donor in good health and CMV-seropositive.

CDR3 sequence reads: CASSQDWSGPWYGYTF. For the CDR3, the DNA is TGCGCCAGCAGCCAAGATTGGTCAGGGCCGTGGTATGGCTACACCTTC. The J gene is TRBJ1-2, the V gene TRBV4-1, with D perhaps matching TRBD1 (5 bases). Trimming shortened V by 0 bases and J by 5 bases, and 16 bases separated the two germline ends. Germline loops: CDR1 MGHRA, CDR2 YSYEKL. The CDR3 is 16 residues long.